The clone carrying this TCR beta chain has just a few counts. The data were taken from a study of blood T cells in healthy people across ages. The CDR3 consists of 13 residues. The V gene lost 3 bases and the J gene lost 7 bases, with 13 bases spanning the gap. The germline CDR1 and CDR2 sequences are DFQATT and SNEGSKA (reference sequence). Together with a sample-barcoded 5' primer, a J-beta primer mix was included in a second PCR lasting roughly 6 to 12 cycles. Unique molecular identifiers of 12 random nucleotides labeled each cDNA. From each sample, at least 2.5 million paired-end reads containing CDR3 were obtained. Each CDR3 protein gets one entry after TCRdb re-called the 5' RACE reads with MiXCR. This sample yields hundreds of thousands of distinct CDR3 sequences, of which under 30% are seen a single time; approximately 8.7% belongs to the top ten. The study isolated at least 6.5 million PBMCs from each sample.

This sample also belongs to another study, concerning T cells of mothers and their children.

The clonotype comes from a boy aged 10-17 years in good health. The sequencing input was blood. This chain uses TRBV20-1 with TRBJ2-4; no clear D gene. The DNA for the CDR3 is TGCAGTGCTAGGGGTTTGGGATGGAACATTCAGTACTTC. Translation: CSARGLGWNIQYF.